This is a list of T cell receptor beta chains from one sample in a study of blood T cell repertoires in COVID-19. Measured with immunoSEQ multiplex PCR; TCRdb has only the in-frame clones, and not every one. The sample consists of around 310,000 clones, 90% of them appearing once. The material sequenced was peripheral blood. These receptors were collected from a woman aged 40 to 50 with COVID-19, enrolled during active disease. Each CDR3 is given with its conserved first and last residue. D genes are given only for firm matches. Clone size appears in some rows only: once, few, many, or a class for an expanded clone.

CDR3aa: CASSRAGMENQPQHF
CDR3nt: TGTGCCAGCAGTAGGGCAGGGATGGAGAATCAGCCCCAGCATTTT
len: 15
abundance: .
j_gene: TRBJ1-5
v_gene: TRBV28
d_gene: .

CDR3aa: CSASDDRGGNQPQHF
CDR3nt: TGCAGTGCTAGTGATGACAGGGGCGGCAATCAGCCCCAGCATTTT
len: 15
abundance: .
j_gene: TRBJ1-5
v_gene: TRBV20-1
d_gene: TRBD1

CDR3aa: CASRPSGITNEQFF
CDR3nt: TGTGCCAGCAGGCCTAGCGGAATTACCAATGAGCAGTTCTTC
len: 14
abundance: .
j_gene: TRBJ2-1
v_gene: TRBV6-4
d_gene: TRBD2

CDR3aa: CASSPAGTSGRDEQFF
CDR3nt: TGTGCCAGCAGCCCAGCTGGGACTAGCGGGAGGGATGAGCAGTTCTTC
len: 16
abundance: .
j_gene: TRBJ2-1
v_gene: TRBV5-4
d_gene: TRBD2

CDR3aa: CASSHSGVGLQFF
CDR3nt: TGTGCCAGCAGTCATAGCGGAGTCGGGTTACAGTTCTTC
len: 13
abundance: .
j_gene: TRBJ2-1
v_gene: TRBV6-2/TRBV6-3
d_gene: .

CDR3aa: CASSRVAGGPNEQFF
CDR3nt: TGTGCCAGTAGTAGAGTAGCGGGGGGGCCAAATGAGCAGTTCTTC
len: 15
abundance: .
j_gene: TRBJ2-1
v_gene: TRBV19
d_gene: TRBD2

CDR3aa: CASSLVSGGTTQYF
CDR3nt: TGTGCCAGCAGCTTGGTTAGCGGGGGGACTACGCAGTATTTT
len: 14
abundance: .
j_gene: TRBJ2-3
v_gene: TRBV11-3
d_gene: TRBD2

CDR3aa: CASTLGPSGGYNEQFF
CDR3nt: TGTGCCAGCACCCTAGGTCCTAGCGGGGGCTACAATGAGCAGTTCTTC
len: 16
abundance: .
j_gene: TRBJ2-1
v_gene: TRBV9
d_gene: TRBD2

CDR3aa: CASSAGQLLGYTF
CDR3nt: TGTGCCAGCAGCGCCGGACAGCTTTTGGGCTACACCTTC
len: 13
abundance: .
j_gene: TRBJ1-2
v_gene: TRBV7-9
d_gene: .

CDR3aa: CASSLWTAYEQYF
CDR3nt: TGCGCCAGCAGCTTGTGGACAGCCTACGAGCAGTACTTC
len: 13
abundance: .
j_gene: TRBJ2-7
v_gene: TRBV5-1
d_gene: .

CDR3aa: CASSQDVRSEQYF
CDR3nt: TGCGCCAGCAGCCAAGATGTACGGTCCGAGCAGTACTTC
len: 13
abundance: .
j_gene: TRBJ2-7
v_gene: TRBV4-3
d_gene: .

CDR3aa: CGTGEFRETQYF
CDR3nt: TGTGGGACAGGGGAGTTTAGAGAGACCCAGTACTTC
len: 12
abundance: .
j_gene: TRBJ2-5
v_gene: TRBV27
d_gene: TRBD1

CDR3aa: CASSFGLAGGPNTGELFF
CDR3nt: TGTGCCAGCAGCTTCGGACTAGCGGGGGGGCCGAACACCGGGGAGCTGTTTTTT
len: 18
abundance: .
j_gene: TRBJ2-2
v_gene: TRBV3-1/TRBV3-2
d_gene: TRBD2

CDR3aa: CASSLVASGYNEQFF
CDR3nt: TGTGCCAGCAGCCTTGTGGCTAGCGGCTACAATGAGCAGTTCTTC
len: 15
abundance: .
j_gene: TRBJ2-1
v_gene: TRBV6-5
d_gene: TRBD2

CDR3aa: CASRYDRVMGGNTIYF
CDR3nt: TGTGCCAGCAGGTATGACAGGGTCATGGGGGGAAACACCATATATTTT
len: 16
abundance: .
j_gene: TRBJ1-3
v_gene: TRBV28
d_gene: TRBD1

CDR3aa: CASSLTGLNTQYF
CDR3nt: TGTGCCAGCAGTTTAACAGGGTTGAATACGCAGTATTTT
len: 13
abundance: .
j_gene: TRBJ2-3
v_gene: TRBV27
d_gene: .

CDR3aa: CASSFAKETQYF
CDR3nt: TGTGCCAGCAGCTTCGCGAAAGAGACCCAGTACTTC
len: 12
abundance: .
j_gene: TRBJ2-5
v_gene: TRBV7-9
d_gene: .

CDR3aa: CASSYGTVLYEQYF
CDR3nt: TGTGCCAGCAGCTACGGGACAGTCCTCTACGAGCAGTACTTC
len: 14
abundance: .
j_gene: TRBJ2-7
v_gene: TRBV13
d_gene: TRBD1

CDR3aa: CASGDRGANEKLFF
CDR3nt: TGTGCCAGCGGGGACAGGGGAGCTAATGAAAAACTGTTTTTT
len: 14
abundance: few
j_gene: TRBJ1-4
v_gene: TRBV27
d_gene: TRBD1

CDR3aa: CASSPRGTNYGYTF
CDR3nt: TGTGCCAGCAGCCCCCGGGGGACTAACTATGGCTACACCTTC
len: 14
abundance: .
j_gene: TRBJ1-2
v_gene: TRBV7-9
d_gene: .

CDR3aa: CASSPQGTPPYEQYF
CDR3nt: TGTGCCAGCAGCCCACAGGGGACTCCCCCCTACGAGCAGTACTTC
len: 15
abundance: .
j_gene: TRBJ2-7
v_gene: TRBV5-5
d_gene: .

CDR3aa: CASRNRVNTEAFF
CDR3nt: TGTGCCAGCAGAAACCGGGTGAACACTGAAGCTTTCTTT
len: 13
abundance: .
j_gene: TRBJ1-1
v_gene: TRBV2
d_gene: .

CDR3aa: CASSYSGPGHTEAFF
CDR3nt: TGTGCCAGCAGTTACTCAGGGCCAGGGCACACTGAAGCTTTCTTT
len: 15
abundance: .
j_gene: TRBJ1-1
v_gene: TRBV6-5
d_gene: .

CDR3aa: CASSFTGGRGYTF
CDR3nt: TGTGCCAGCAGTTTCACAGGGGGCCGGGGCTACACCTTC
len: 13
abundance: .
j_gene: TRBJ1-2
v_gene: TRBV12-3/TRBV12-4
d_gene: TRBD1

CDR3aa: CASSSGTSGNHEQFF
CDR3nt: TGTGCCAGCAGCTCGGGGACTAGCGGGAACCATGAGCAGTTCTTC
len: 15
abundance: .
j_gene: TRBJ2-1
v_gene: TRBV5-4
d_gene: TRBD2

CDR3aa: CASSPGGTGNYEQYF
CDR3nt: TGTGCCAGCAGCCCGGGTGGGACAGGAAACTACGAGCAGTACTTC
len: 15
abundance: .
j_gene: TRBJ2-7
v_gene: TRBV6-2/TRBV6-3
d_gene: TRBD1

CDR3aa: CASSWAEPTGELFF
CDR3nt: TGTGCCAGCAGTTGGGCAGAGCCCACCGGGGAGCTGTTTTTT
len: 14
abundance: .
j_gene: TRBJ2-2
v_gene: TRBV6-2/TRBV6-3
d_gene: .

CDR3aa: CASSQPDSGFSEQYF
CDR3nt: TGTGCCAGCAGCCAGCCTGATAGCGGGTTCTCCGAGCAGTACTTC
len: 15
abundance: .
j_gene: TRBJ2-7
v_gene: TRBV3-1/TRBV3-2
d_gene: TRBD2

CDR3aa: CASSSTEKGVPDTQYF
CDR3nt: TGTGCCAGCAGCTCGACGGAAAAAGGAGTCCCAGATACGCAGTATTTT
len: 16
abundance: once
j_gene: TRBJ2-3
v_gene: TRBV5-4
d_gene: .

CDR3aa: CATSRGGYNEQFF
CDR3nt: TGTGCCACCAGTAGGGGGGGCTACAATGAGCAGTTCTTC
len: 13
abundance: once
j_gene: TRBJ2-1
v_gene: TRBV24-1
d_gene: .

CDR3aa: CASSDTGKYGYTF
CDR3nt: TGTGCCAGCAGCGACACAGGGAAGTATGGCTACACCTTC
len: 13
abundance: .
j_gene: TRBJ1-2
v_gene: TRBV5-6
d_gene: .

CDR3aa: CASSLGQLYGYTF
CDR3nt: TGTGCCAGCTCGCTGGGACAGTTATATGGCTACACCTTC
len: 13
abundance: .
j_gene: TRBJ1-2
v_gene: TRBV18
d_gene: TRBD1

CDR3aa: CASSTGQGIYGYTF
CDR3nt: TGTGCCAGCAGCACGGGACAGGGGATTTATGGCTACACCTTC
len: 14
abundance: .
j_gene: TRBJ1-2
v_gene: TRBV5-4
d_gene: TRBD1

CDR3aa: CATSDSVRGSTDTQYF
CDR3nt: TGTGCCACCAGTGATTCCGTAAGGGGTTCCACAGATACGCAGTATTTT
len: 16
abundance: .
j_gene: TRBJ2-3
v_gene: TRBV24-1
d_gene: .

CDR3aa: CASSQGLAGGRDTQYF
CDR3nt: TGCGCCAGCAGCCAGGGACTAGCGGGGGGCAGGGATACGCAGTATTTT
len: 16
abundance: once
j_gene: TRBJ2-3
v_gene: TRBV4-3
d_gene: TRBD2

CDR3aa: CASSPGDRRSGNTIYF
CDR3nt: TGTGCCAGTAGTCCGGGGGACAGACGCTCTGGAAACACCATATATTTT
len: 16
abundance: .
j_gene: TRBJ1-3
v_gene: TRBV19
d_gene: TRBD1

CDR3aa: CASSLLPKRASYEQYF
CDR3nt: TGTGCCAGCAGTTTACTGCCGAAGCGGGCCTCCTACGAGCAGTACTTC
len: 16
abundance: .
j_gene: TRBJ2-7
v_gene: TRBV28
d_gene: .

CDR3aa: CASSLSAGRGYTF
CDR3nt: TGTGCCAGCAGTTTGTCGGCAGGGCGAGGCTACACCTTC
len: 13
abundance: .
j_gene: TRBJ1-2
v_gene: TRBV12-3/TRBV12-4
d_gene: .

CDR3aa: CASSPGLWNGYTF
CDR3nt: TGTGCCAGCAGCCCTGGACTGTGGAATGGCTACACCTTC
len: 13
abundance: once
j_gene: TRBJ1-2
v_gene: TRBV28
d_gene: .

CDR3aa: CASSNALRVRTKNIQYF
CDR3nt: TGTGCCAGCAGCAATGCCCTTCGGGTAAGGACCAAAAACATTCAGTACTTC
len: 17
abundance: .
j_gene: TRBJ2-4
v_gene: TRBV21-1
d_gene: .

CDR3aa: CASSPGTSGEETQYF
CDR3nt: TGTGCCAGCAGCCCCGGGACTAGCGGAGAAGAGACCCAGTACTTC
len: 15
abundance: few
j_gene: TRBJ2-5
v_gene: TRBV7-2
d_gene: TRBD2

CDR3aa: CASSPRTGAQPQHF
CDR3nt: TGCGCCAGCAGCCCCCGGACAGGGGCCCAGCCCCAGCATTTT
len: 14
abundance: .
j_gene: TRBJ1-5
v_gene: TRBV4-3
d_gene: TRBD1

CDR3aa: CASSYGGPNEQYF
CDR3nt: TGTGCCAGCAGTTACGGGGGCCCCAACGAGCAGTACTTC
len: 13
abundance: .
j_gene: TRBJ2-7
v_gene: TRBV6-6
d_gene: .

CDR3aa: CASSLEGDSNQPQHF
CDR3nt: TGTGCCAGCAGCTTAGAAGGGGATAGCAATCAGCCCCAGCATTTT
len: 15
abundance: .
j_gene: TRBJ1-5
v_gene: TRBV7-4
d_gene: .

CDR3aa: CAWSATGYGQPQHF
CDR3nt: TGTGCCTGGAGTGCCACAGGGTATGGACAGCCCCAGCATTTT
len: 14
abundance: .
j_gene: TRBJ1-5
v_gene: TRBV30
d_gene: .

CDR3aa: CASSYHGGPNGELFF
CDR3nt: TGTGCCAGCAGCTACCATGGAGGGCCGAACGGGGAGCTGTTTTTT
len: 15
abundance: .
j_gene: TRBJ2-2
v_gene: TRBV27
d_gene: .

CDR3aa: CATRQGAKTQYF
CDR3nt: TGTGCCACTCGACAGGGGGCAAAGACCCAGTACTTC
len: 12
abundance: .
j_gene: TRBJ2-5
v_gene: TRBV27
d_gene: TRBD1

CDR3aa: CASSRDSNYGYTF
CDR3nt: TGTGCCAGCAGTAGGGACAGTAACTATGGCTACACCTTC
len: 13
abundance: .
j_gene: TRBJ1-2
v_gene: TRBV2
d_gene: TRBD1

CDR3aa: CASSSRGQGRNYGYTF
CDR3nt: TGTGCCAGCAGCTCAAGGGGACAGGGGCGAAACTATGGCTACACCTTC
len: 16
abundance: .
j_gene: TRBJ1-2
v_gene: TRBV9
d_gene: TRBD1

CDR3aa: CASSFWGLGGMNTEAFF
CDR3nt: TGTGCCAGCAGTTTTTGGGGCCTCGGGGGGATGAACACTGAAGCTTTCTTT
len: 17
abundance: few
j_gene: TRBJ1-1
v_gene: TRBV28
d_gene: .

CDR3aa: CSASSSGRGEQYF
CDR3nt: TGCAGTGCTAGTAGTAGCGGGAGAGGCGAGCAGTACTTC
len: 13
abundance: .
j_gene: TRBJ2-7
v_gene: TRBV20-1
d_gene: TRBD2

CDR3aa: CASEREGAEAFF
CDR3nt: TGTGCCAGCGAAAGGGAGGGTGCTGAAGCTTTCTTT
len: 12
abundance: once
j_gene: TRBJ1-1
v_gene: TRBV6-5
d_gene: .

CDR3aa: CASSLVSYAGEDTQYF
CDR3nt: TGTGCCAGCAGCTTAGTGTCTTACGCCGGAGAAGATACGCAGTATTTT
len: 16
abundance: .
j_gene: TRBJ2-3
v_gene: TRBV7-9
d_gene: .

CDR3aa: CASSGGTNEQFF
CDR3nt: TGTGCCAGCTCAGGGGGGACCAATGAGCAGTTCTTC
len: 12
abundance: .
j_gene: TRBJ2-1
v_gene: TRBV18
d_gene: .

CDR3aa: CASSVTGDYQPQHF
CDR3nt: TGTGCCAGCAGCGTGACAGGAGATTATCAGCCCCAGCATTTT
len: 14
abundance: .
j_gene: TRBJ1-5
v_gene: TRBV9
d_gene: .

CDR3aa: CASSIGSAAGNTIYF
CDR3nt: TGTGCCAGTAGTATTGGCAGTGCCGCAGGAAACACCATATATTTT
len: 15
abundance: .
j_gene: TRBJ1-3
v_gene: TRBV19
d_gene: .

CDR3aa: CASSSILRQNYGYTF
CDR3nt: TGTGCCAGCAGTTCCATCTTGCGACAGAACTATGGCTACACCTTC
len: 15
abundance: .
j_gene: TRBJ1-2
v_gene: TRBV28
d_gene: .

CDR3aa: CASSAGTSYGQYF
CDR3nt: TGTGCCAGCTCGGCGGGGACGTCCTACGGGCAGTACTTC
len: 13
abundance: .
j_gene: TRBJ2-7
v_gene: TRBV18
d_gene: .

CDR3aa: CAISQREEETQYF
CDR3nt: TGTGCCATCAGCCAGCGGGAGGAAGAGACCCAGTACTTC
len: 13
abundance: .
j_gene: TRBJ2-5
v_gene: TRBV10-3
d_gene: TRBD2